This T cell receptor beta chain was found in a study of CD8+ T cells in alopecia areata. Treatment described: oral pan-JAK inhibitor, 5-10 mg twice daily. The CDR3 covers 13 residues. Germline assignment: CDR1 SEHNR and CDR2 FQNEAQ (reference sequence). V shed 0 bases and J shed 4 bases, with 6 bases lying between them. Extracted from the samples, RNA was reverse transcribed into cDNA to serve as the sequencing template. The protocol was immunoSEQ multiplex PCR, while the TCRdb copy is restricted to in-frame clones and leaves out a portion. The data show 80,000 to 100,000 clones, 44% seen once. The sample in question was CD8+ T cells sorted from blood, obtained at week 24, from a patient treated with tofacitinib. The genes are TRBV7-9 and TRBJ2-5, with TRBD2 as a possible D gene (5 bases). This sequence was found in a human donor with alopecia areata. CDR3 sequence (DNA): TGTGCCAGCAGCTTAGCGGGGAGAGAGACCCAGTACTTC. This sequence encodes CASSLAGRETQYF. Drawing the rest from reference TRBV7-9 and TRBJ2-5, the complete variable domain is DTGVSQNPRHKITKRGQNVTFRCDPISEHNRLYWYRQTLGQGPEFLTYFQNEAQLEKSRLLSDRFSAERPKGSFSTLEIQRTEQGDSAMYLCASSLAGRETQYFGPGTRLLVL.